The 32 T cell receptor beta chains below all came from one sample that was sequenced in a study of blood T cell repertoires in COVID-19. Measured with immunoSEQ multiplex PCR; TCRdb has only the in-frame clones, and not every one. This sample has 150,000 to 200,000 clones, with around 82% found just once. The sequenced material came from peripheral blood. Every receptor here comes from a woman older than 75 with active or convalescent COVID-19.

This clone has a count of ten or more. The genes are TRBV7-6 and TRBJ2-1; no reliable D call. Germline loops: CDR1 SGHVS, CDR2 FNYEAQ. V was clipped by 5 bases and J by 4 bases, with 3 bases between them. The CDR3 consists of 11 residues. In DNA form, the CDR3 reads TGTGCCAGCAGCCCTTACAATGAGCAGTTCTTC. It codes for CASSPYNEQFF.

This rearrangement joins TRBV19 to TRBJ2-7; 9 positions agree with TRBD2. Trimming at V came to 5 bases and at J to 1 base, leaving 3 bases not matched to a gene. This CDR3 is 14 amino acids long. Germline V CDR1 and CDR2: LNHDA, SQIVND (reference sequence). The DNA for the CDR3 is TGTGCCAGTAGTCCTAGCGGGATTTCCTACGAGCAGTACTTC. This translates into CASSPSGISYEQYF.

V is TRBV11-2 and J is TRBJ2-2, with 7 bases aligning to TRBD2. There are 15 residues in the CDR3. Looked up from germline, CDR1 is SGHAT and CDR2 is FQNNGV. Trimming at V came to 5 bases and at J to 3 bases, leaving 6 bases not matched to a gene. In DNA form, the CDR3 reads TGTGCCAGCAGCGCCCGGGGGGACCACACCGGGGAGCTGTTTTTT. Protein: CASSARGDHTGELFF.

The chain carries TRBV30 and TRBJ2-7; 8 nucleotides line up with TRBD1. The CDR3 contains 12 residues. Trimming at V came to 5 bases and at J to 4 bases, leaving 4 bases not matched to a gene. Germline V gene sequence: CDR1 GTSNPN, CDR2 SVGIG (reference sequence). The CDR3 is CAWGQGEYEQYF. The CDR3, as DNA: TGTGCCTGGGGACAGGGCGAGTACGAGCAGTACTTC.

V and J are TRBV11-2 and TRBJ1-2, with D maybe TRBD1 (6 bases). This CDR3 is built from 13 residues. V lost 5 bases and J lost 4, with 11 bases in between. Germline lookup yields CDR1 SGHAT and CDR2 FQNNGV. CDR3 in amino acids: CASSPDRSYGYTF. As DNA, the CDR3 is TGTGCCAGCAGCCCGGACAGAAGCTATGGCTACACCTTC. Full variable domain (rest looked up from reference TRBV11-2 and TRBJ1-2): EAGVAQSPRYKIIEKRQSVAFWCNPISGHATLYWYQQILGQGPKLLIQFQNNGVVDDSQLPKDRFSAERLKGVDSTLKIQPAKLEDSAVYLCASSPDRSYGYTFGSGTRLTVV.

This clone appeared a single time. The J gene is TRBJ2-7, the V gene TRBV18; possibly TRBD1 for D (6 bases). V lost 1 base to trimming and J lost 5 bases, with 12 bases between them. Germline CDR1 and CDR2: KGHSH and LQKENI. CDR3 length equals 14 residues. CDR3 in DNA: TGTGCCAGCTCACCACTCGGACAGCACAACGAGCAGTACTTC. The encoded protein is CASSPLGQHNEQYF.

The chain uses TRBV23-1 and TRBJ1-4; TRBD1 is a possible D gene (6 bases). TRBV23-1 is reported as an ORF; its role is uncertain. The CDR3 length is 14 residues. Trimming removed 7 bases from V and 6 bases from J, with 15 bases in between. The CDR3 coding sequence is TGCGCCAGCACCCAGACAGGCAGACATGAAAAACTGTTTTTT. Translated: CASTQTGRHEKLFF.

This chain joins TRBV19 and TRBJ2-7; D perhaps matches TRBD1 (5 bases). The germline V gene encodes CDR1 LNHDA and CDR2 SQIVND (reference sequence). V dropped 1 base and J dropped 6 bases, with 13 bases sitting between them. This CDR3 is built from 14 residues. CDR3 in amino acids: CASSIVRERGEQYF. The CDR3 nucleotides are TGTGCCAGTAGTATAGTCAGGGAACGCGGCGAGCAGTACTTC.

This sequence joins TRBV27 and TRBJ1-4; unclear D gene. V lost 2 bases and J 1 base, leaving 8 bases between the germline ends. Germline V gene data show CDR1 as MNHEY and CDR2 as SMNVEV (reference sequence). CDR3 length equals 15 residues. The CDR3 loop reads CASSLRSGTNEKLFF. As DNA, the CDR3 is TGTGCCAGCAGTTTACGGTCGGGAACTAATGAAAAACTGTTTTTT.

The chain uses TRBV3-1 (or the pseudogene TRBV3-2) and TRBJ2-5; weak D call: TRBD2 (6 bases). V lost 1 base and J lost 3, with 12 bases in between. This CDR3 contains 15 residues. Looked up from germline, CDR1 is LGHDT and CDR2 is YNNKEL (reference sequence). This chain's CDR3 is CASSQGLIAEETQYF. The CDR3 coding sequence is TGTGCCAGCAGCCAAGGCTTGATAGCGGAAGAGACCCAGTACTTC.

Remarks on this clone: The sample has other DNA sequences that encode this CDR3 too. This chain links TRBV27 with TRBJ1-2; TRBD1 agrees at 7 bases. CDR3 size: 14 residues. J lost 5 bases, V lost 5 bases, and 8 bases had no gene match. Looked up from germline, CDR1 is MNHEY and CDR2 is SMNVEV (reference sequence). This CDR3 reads CASSPRQGSYGYTF. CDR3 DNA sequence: TGTGCCAGCAGTCCAAGACAGGGCTCATATGGCTACACCTTC.

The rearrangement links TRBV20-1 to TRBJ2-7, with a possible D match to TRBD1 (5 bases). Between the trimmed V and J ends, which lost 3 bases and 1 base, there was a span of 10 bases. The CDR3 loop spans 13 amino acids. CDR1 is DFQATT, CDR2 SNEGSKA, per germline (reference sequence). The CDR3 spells CSASFPGSYEQYF. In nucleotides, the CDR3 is TGCAGTGCTAGTTTTCCAGGGTCCTACGAGCAGTACTTC.

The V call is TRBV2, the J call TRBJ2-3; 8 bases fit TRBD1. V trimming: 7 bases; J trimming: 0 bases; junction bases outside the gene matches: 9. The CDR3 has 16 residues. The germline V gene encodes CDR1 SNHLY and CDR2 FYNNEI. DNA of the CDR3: TGTGCCAGCACACGGAACCGACAGGGGAGCACAGATACGCAGTATTTT. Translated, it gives CASTRNRQGSTDTQYF.

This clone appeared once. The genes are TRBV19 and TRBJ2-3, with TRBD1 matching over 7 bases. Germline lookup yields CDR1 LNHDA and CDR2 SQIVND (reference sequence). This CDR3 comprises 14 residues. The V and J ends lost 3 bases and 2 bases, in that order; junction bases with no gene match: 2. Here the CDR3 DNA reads TGTGCCAGTAGTATGACAGGGTACACAGATACGCAGTATTTT. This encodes CASSMTGYTDTQYF. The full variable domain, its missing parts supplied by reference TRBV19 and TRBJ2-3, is DGGITQSPKYLFRKEGQNVTLSCEQNLNHDAMYWYRQDPGQGLRLIYYSQIVNDFQKGDIAEGYSVSREKKESFPLTVTSAQKNPTAFYLCASSMTGYTDTQYFGPGTRLTVL.

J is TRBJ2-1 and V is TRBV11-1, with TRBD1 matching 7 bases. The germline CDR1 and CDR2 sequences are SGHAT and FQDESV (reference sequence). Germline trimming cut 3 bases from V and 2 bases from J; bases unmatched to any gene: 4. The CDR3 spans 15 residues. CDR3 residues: CASSFDRAPYNEQFF. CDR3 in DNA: TGTGCCAGCAGCTTTGACAGGGCCCCCTACAATGAGCAGTTCTTC.

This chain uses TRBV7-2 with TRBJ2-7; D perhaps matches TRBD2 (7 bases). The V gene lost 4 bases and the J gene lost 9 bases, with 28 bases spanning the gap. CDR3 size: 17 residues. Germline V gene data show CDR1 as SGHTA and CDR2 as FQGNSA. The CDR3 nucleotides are TGTGCCAGCAGCTCCGTTATGGGATCGGGGGGCGCAGGTCGGCAGTACTTC. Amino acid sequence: CASSSVMGSGGAGRQYF.

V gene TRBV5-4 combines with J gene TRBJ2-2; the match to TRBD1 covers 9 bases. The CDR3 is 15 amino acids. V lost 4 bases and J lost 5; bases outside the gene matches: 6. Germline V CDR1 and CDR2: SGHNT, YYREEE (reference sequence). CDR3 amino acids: CASSTGQGRTGELFF. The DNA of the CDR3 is TGTGCCAGCAGCACGGGACAGGGAAGGACCGGGGAGCTGTTTTTT.

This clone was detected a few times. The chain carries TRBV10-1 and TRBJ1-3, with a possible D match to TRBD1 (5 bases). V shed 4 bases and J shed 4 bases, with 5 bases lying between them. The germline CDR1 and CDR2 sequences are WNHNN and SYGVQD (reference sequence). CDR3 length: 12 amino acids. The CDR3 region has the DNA TGCGCCAGCAGTGGGACAGGAAACACCATATATTTT. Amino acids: CASSGTGNTIYF.

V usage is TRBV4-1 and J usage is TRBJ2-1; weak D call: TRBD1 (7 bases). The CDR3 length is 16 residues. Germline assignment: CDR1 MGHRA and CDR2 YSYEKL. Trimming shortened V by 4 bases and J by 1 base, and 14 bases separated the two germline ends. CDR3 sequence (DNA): TGCGCCAGCAGCCTACAGGAGGGGGCTTCCTACAATGAGCAGTTCTTC. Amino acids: CASSLQEGASYNEQFF.

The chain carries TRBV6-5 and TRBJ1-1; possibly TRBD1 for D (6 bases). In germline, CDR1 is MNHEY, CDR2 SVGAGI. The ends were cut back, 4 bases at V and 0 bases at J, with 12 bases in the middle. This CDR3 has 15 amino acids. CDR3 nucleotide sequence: TGTGCCAGCAGTTCTGGACAGACCGTGAACACTGAAGCTTTCTTT. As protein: CASSSGQTVNTEAFF.

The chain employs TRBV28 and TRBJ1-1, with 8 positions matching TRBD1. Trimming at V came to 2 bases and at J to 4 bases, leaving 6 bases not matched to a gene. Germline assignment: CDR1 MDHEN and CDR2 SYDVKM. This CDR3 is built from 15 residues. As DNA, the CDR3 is TGTGCCAGCAGTTTACCCCAGGGGGCGGGCACTGAAGCTTTCTTT. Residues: CASSLPQGAGTEAFF.

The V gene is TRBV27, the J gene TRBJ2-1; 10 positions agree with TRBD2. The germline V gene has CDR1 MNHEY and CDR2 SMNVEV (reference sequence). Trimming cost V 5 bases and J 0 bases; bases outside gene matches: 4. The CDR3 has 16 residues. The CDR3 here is CASSTPSGSSYNEQFF. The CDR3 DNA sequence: TGTGCCAGCAGTACTCCTAGCGGGAGCTCCTACAATGAGCAGTTCTTC.

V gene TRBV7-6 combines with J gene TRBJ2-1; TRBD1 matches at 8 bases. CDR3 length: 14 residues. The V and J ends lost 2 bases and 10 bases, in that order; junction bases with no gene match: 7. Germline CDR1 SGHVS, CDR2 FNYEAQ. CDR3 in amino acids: CASSLTGQADEQFF. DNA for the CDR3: TGTGCCAGCAGCTTAACGGGACAGGCAGACGAGCAGTTCTTC.

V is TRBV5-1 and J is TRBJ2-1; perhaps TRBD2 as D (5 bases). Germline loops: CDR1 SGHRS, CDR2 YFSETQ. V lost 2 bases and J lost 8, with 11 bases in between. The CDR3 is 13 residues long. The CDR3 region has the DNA TGCGCCAGCAGCTTTACTAGACTTTATGAGCAGTTCTTC. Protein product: CASSFTRLYEQFF.

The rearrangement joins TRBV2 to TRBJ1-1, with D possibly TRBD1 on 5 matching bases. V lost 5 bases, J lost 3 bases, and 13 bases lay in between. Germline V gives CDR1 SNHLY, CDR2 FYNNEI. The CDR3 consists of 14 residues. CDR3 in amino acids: CASSSRTGYTEAFF. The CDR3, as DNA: TGTGCCAGCAGTTCGAGAACAGGATACACTGAAGCTTTCTTT.

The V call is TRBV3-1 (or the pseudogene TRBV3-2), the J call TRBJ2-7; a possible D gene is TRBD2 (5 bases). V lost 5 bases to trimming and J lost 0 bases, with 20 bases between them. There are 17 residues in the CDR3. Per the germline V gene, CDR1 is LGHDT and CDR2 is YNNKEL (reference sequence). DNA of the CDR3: TGTGCCAGCAGCGCTCGAGGGTCGGGGAAGGGCTCCTACGAGCAGTACTTC. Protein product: CASSARGSGKGSYEQYF.

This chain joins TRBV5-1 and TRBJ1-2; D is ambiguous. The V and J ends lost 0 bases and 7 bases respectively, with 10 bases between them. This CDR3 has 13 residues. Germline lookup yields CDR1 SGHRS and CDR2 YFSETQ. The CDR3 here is CASSLEPPGGYTF. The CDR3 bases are TGCGCCAGCAGCTTGGAGCCTCCCGGTGGCTACACCTTC. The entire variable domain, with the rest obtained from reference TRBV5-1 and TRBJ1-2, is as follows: KAGVTQTPRYLIKTRGQQVTLSCSPISGHRSVSWYQQTPGQGLQFLFEYFSETQRNKGNFPGRFSGRQFSNSRSEMNVSTLELGDSALYLCASSLEPPGGYTFGSGTRLTVV.

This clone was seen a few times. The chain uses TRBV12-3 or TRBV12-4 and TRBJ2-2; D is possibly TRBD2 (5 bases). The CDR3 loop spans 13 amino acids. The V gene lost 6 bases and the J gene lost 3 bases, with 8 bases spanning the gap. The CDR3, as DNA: TGTGCCAGCAGCTTCGGGGACACCGGGGAGCTGTTTTTT. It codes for CASSFGDTGELFF.

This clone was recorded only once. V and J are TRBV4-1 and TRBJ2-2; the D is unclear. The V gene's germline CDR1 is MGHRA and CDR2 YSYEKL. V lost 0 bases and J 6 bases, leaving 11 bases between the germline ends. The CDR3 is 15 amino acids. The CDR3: CASSQEGADPGELFF. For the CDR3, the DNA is TGCGCCAGCAGCCAAGAGGGCGCAGATCCCGGGGAGCTGTTTTTT.

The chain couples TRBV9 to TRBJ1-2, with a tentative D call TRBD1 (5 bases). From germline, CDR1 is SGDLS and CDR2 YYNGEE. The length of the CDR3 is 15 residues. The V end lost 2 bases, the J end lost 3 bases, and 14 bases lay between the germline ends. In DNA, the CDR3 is TGTGCCAGCAGCGTCGGTAACCAAGGGGACTATGGCTACACCTTC. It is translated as CASSVGNQGDYGYTF.

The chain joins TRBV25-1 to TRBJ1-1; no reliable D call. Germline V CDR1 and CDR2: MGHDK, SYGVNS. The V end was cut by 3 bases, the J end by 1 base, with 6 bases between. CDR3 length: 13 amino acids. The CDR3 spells CASSDRGNTEAFF. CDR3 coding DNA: TGTGCCAGCAGTGACCGGGGGAACACTGAAGCTTTCTTT.

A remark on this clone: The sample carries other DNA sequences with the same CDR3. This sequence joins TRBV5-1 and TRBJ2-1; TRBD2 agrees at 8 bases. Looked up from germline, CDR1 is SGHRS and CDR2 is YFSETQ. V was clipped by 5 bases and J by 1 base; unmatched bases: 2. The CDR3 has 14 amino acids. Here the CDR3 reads CASSLAGSYNEQFF. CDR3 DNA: TGCGCCAGCAGTTTAGCGGGATCCTACAATGAGCAGTTCTTC.